This T cell receptor beta chain is drawn from a study of blood T cell repertoires in COVID-19. Study in general: COVID-19 samples from acute and convalescent phases originated in the United States, Italy and Spain.

Produced via immunoSEQ multiplex PCR; TCRdb's table is partial and in-frame only. This repertoire shows 250,000 or so clones, more than 75% found once; its top ten account for about 1.7%. Germline lookup yields CDR1 LNHDA and CDR2 SQIVND (reference sequence). V lost 7 bases to trimming and J lost 5 bases, with 9 bases between them. This CDR3 spans 12 amino acids. Membership in each cohort depended on participant-reported clinical history. The origin of this receptor is a man aged 35 to 55 who had recovered from COVID-19. The chain joins TRBV19 to TRBJ1-5; D not certain. The specimen sequenced was PBMCs or T cells enriched from blood (not recorded which). Here the CDR3 DNA reads TGTGCCAGTACGGGGTTCGATCAGCCCCAGCATTTT. It codes for CASTGFDQPQHF.